This passage covers 6 T cell receptor beta chains from one sample sequenced in a study of blood T cell repertoires in COVID-19. Only in-frame clones appear in the TCRdb table, and some are missing; sequencing was by immunoSEQ multiplex PCR. The data show some 130,000 clones, around 87% seen once. Sample: peripheral blood. The receptors derive from a man in his fifties or sixties with active COVID-19.

The chain carries TRBV3-1 (or the pseudogene TRBV3-2) and TRBJ2-7, with D perhaps TRBD1 (6 bases). The CDR3 is made up of 14 amino acids. The V end lost 4 bases, the J end lost 0 bases, and 10 bases lay between the germline ends. CDR1 is LGHDT, CDR2 YNNKEL, per germline (reference sequence). CDR3 region: CASSPGTLSYEQYF. For the CDR3, the DNA is TGTGCCAGCAGCCCCGGGACACTCTCCTACGAGCAGTACTTC.

The genes are TRBV19 and TRBJ1-4; D unresolved. V lost 1 base and J 0 bases, leaving 6 bases between the germline ends. The CDR3 covers 15 residues. Germline-derived CDR1 and CDR2 are LNHDA and SQIVND (reference sequence). Here the CDR3 reads CASSIGPATNEKLFF. CDR3 coding DNA: TGTGCCAGTAGTATAGGGCCTGCAACTAATGAAAAACTGTTTTTT.

The gene calls are TRBV6-4 and TRBJ2-1, with 7 bases identical to TRBD1. The CDR3 spans 15 residues. V was clipped by 6 bases and J by 5 bases; unmatched bases: 10. Germline V gene lookup returns CDR1 MRHNA and CDR2 SNTAGT. This CDR3 is CASRAGTVHDNEQFF. CDR3 nucleotide sequence: TGTGCCAGCAGGGCCGGGACAGTGCATGACAATGAGCAGTTCTTC.

The genes are TRBV6-6 and TRBJ1-5; the D is unclear. The V gene lost 7 bases and the J gene lost 0 bases, with 7 bases spanning the gap. CDR1 MNHNY and CDR2 SVGAGI come from the germline V gene (reference sequence). This CDR3 region has 13 residues. The CDR3 region has the DNA TGTGCCAGCACCACTTATAGCAATCAGCCCCAGCATTTT. Translation: CASTTYSNQPQHF.

This clone was counted once. Written as DNA, the CDR3 is TGTGCCAGCAGCTTCGGCCTAGCGGTCTACGAGCAGTACTTC. Encoded protein: CASSFGLAVYEQYF. The chain has TRBV7-9 and TRBJ2-7; 7 bases are shared with TRBD2. This CDR3 spans 14 amino acids. After removal of 3 bases from V and 3 bases from J, the junction contained 5 bases not matched to a gene. Germline assignment: CDR1 SEHNR and CDR2 FQNEAQ (reference sequence).

The chain combines TRBV7-2 with TRBJ2-1, with 12 bases identical to TRBD2. V trimming: 2 bases; J trimming: 11 bases; junction bases outside the gene matches: 7. CDR3 size: 15 residues. Germline V lookup: CDR1 SGHTA, CDR2 FQGNSA. The chain's CDR3 is CASSLSTSGGSKQFF. In DNA form, the CDR3 reads TGTGCCAGCAGCTTATCGACTAGCGGGGGCTCTAAGCAGTTCTTC.